The 19 T cell receptor beta chains below come from one sample, sequenced in a study of tumor-infiltrating lymphocytes in primary liver carcinoma. Germline DNA was extracted alongside blood RNA, which was obtained from unsorted whole blood. The authors made TCR beta cDNA from around 500 ng total RNA with a constant-region primer. Three nested multiplex PCR rounds, a slightly modified ARM-PCR method, built the TCR beta libraries. Running 9 to 11 cycles apiece, the first two PCR rounds relied on TRBV1-TRBV30 forward primers together with a C-beta reverse primer. TCRdb reanalysed the multiplex PCR reads using MiXCR and keeps one entry per CDR3 protein. The data contain nearly 200,000 distinct CDR3 sequences, around three fifths of them seen just once; the ten biggest clones take up roughly 7%. The specimen was peripheral blood. The receptors derive from a woman aged 60-75 years with primary liver carcinoma and hepatitis B virus infection.

Details on this clonotype: Given the absence of the conserved phenylalanine or tryptophan at the CDR3 end, a read error is likely. The V and J genes are TRBV6-6 and TRBJ1-5, with D possibly being TRBD1 (5 bases). The germline CDR1 and CDR2 sequences are MNHNY and SVGAGI (reference sequence). CDR3 size: 13 residues. The CDR3 loop is CVSTRGEGQPQHS. The DNA for the CDR3 is TGTGTCAGCACCCGAGGGGAGGGGCAGCCCCAGCATTCT.

About this clonotype itself: This may stem from a read error, because a much larger clone lies one nucleotide away. The chain is built from TRBV4-1 and TRBJ2-7; TRBD1 matches at 7 bases. V lost 7 bases, J lost 3 bases, and 6 bases stayed unmatched. This CDR3 comprises 13 residues. The germline CDR1 and CDR2 sequences are MGHRA and YSYEKL. The CDR3 loop is CASTQQGVYEQYF. The DNA of the CDR3 is TGCGCCAGCACCCAGCAGGGGGTCTACGAGCAGTACTTC.

V usage is TRBV28 and J usage is TRBJ2-1; unclear D gene. Germline assignment: CDR1 MDHEN and CDR2 SYDVKM. This CDR3 comprises 13 residues. Trimming took off 5 bases at V and 6 bases at J, with 11 bases between the two ends. CDR3 bases: TGTGCCAGCAGTCCCCGTGTAAGCAATGAGCAGTTCTTC. It encodes CASSPRVSNEQFF.

On this clonotype: Germline is not matched at one junction end, which may reflect a read error. This CDR3 reads CASGLGAGGHGDTQYF. As DNA, the CDR3 is TGCGCCAGCGGCTTGGGGGCGGGAGGACACGGAGATACGCAGTATTTT. The chain joins TRBV5-1 to TRBJ2-3; 8 bases line up with TRBD2. The CDR3 contains 16 residues. CDR1 and CDR2 (germline): SGHRS, YFSETQ.

A remark on this clonotype: The germline gene is not matched at one end of the junction; a read error may be the cause. The J gene is TRBJ2-5, the V gene TRBV6-2 or TRBV6-3; D is possibly TRBD2 (6 bases). Germline V gene lookup returns CDR1 MNHEY and CDR2 SVGEGT. This CDR3 has 14 amino acids. DNA for the CDR3: TGTGTCAGCAGTTACGCGACTAGTTACGATACCCAGTACTTC. Translating gives CVSSYATSYDTQYF.

This chain joins TRBV13 and TRBJ2-3, with D possibly being TRBD2 (6 bases). CDR1 is PRHDT, CDR2 FYEKMQ, per germline (reference sequence). The length of the CDR3 is 16 residues. Trimming pared 5 bases from V and 1 base from J, leaving 16 bases between. CDR3 sequence: CASSTYRAGRTDTQYF. The CDR3 DNA reads TGTGCCAGCAGCACTTACCGCGCGGGGCGCACAGATACGCAGTATTTT.

This chain links TRBV11-2 with TRBJ2-4; 7 bases line up with TRBD1. In germline, CDR1 is SGHAT, CDR2 FQNNGV. V trimming: 11 bases; J trimming: 16 bases; junction bases outside the gene matches: 26. The CDR3 loop spans 15 amino acids. CDR3 DNA: TGTGCCTCGGAGAGGGGGCTCGTCGCCAAAAACATTGAATACTTC. Translating gives CASERGLVAKNIEYF.

The V gene is TRBV11-2, the J gene TRBJ2-5; weak D call: TRBD2 (7 bases). Looked up from germline, CDR1 is SGHAT and CDR2 is FQNNGV. The CDR3 totals 14 residues. With 4 bases removed from V and 5 bases from J, the gap between germline ends came to 14 bases. CDR3 coding DNA: TGTGCCAGCAGCTACAGCGGGACAACTGAGACCCAGTACTTC. This gives the protein CASSYSGTTETQYF.

A note on this clonotype: A much larger clone differs from this one at a single base, so this may be a read error. This sequence joins TRBV4-1 and TRBJ2-2; no clear D. This CDR3 region has 14 residues. CDR1 is MGHRA and CDR2 is YSYEKL in the germline V gene. V dropped 4 bases and J dropped 6 bases, with 12 bases sitting between them. This CDR3 is CASSLVTPPGELFF. The CDR3 bases are TGCGCCAGCAGCCTAGTCACGCCACCCGGGGAGCTGTTTTTT.

In the case of this clonotype: Mismatch with germline at one junction end may stem from a read error. The V call is TRBV11-3, the J call TRBJ2-1; D gene ambiguous. The CDR3 runs to 17 residues. Germline CDR1 is SGHNT and CDR2 is YENEEA. The CDR3 DNA sequence: TGTGCCAGCAGCTTAGATTCAAGATCCTCTGCCTACAGTGAGCAGTTCTTC. It codes for CASSLDSRSSAYSEQFF.

This clonotype was seen more than once but under ten times. The chain is built from TRBV10-3 and TRBJ2-5, with 7 bases fitting TRBD1. This CDR3 has 14 amino acids. The V segment lost 6 bases and the J segment 5 bases; nucleotides outside the gene matches: 9. The germline V gene encodes CDR1 ENHRY and CDR2 SYGVKD. The CDR3 reads CAIRPDRDGETQYF. The CDR3 coding sequence is TGTGCCATCAGACCCGACAGGGATGGGGAGACCCAGTACTTC.

This clonotype was seen repeatedly, ten times or more. The chain joins TRBV29-1 to TRBJ1-5; 10 bases map to TRBD1. V lost 5 bases and J lost 4; bases outside the gene matches: 5. The CDR3 length is 14 residues. Germline V gives CDR1 SQVTM, CDR2 ANQGSEA. The CDR3 reads CSVRQGAENQPQHF. CDR3 coding DNA: TGCAGCGTTCGACAGGGGGCTGAGAATCAGCCCCAGCATTTT. The full variable domain, its missing parts supplied by reference TRBV29-1 and TRBJ1-5, is SAVISQKPSRDICQRGTSLTIQCQVDSQVTMMFWYRQQPGQSLTLIATANQGSEATYESGFVIDKFPISRPNLTFSTLTVSNMSPEDSSIYLCSVRQGAENQPQHFGDGTRLSIL.

This clonotype was observed many times. The chain joins TRBV6-5 to TRBJ1-1, with 9 bases matching TRBD1. Trimming took 8 bases from V and 1 from J; bases not matched to a gene: 8. Per germline, CDR1 MNHEY and CDR2 SVGAGI. The CDR3 has 15 residues. The CDR3 DNA sequence: TGTGCCAGCGTGCCCCGGACAGGGGCGAACACTGAAGCTTTCTTT. Its translation is CASVPRTGANTEAFF.

V gene TRBV6-1 combines with J gene TRBJ1-5, with no clear D. CDR3 size: 14 residues. The V end lost 10 bases, the J end lost 0 bases, and 13 bases lay between the germline ends. CDR1 and CDR2 (germline): MNHNS, SASEGT. The CDR3 loop is CATSSGYSNQPQHF. The CDR3 DNA follows: TGTGCCACCTCTTCCGGGTATAGCAATCAGCCCCAGCATTTT.

The chain recombines TRBV11-1 with TRBJ2-1, with D possibly TRBD1 on 6 matching bases. Germline V CDR1 and CDR2: SGHAT, FQDESV (reference sequence). The CDR3 sequence is 14 residues long. V was pared by 5 bases and J by 8 bases, with 16 bases between. CDR3 DNA: TGTGCCAGCAGCCACGGGACAAGATTTTATGAGCAGTTCTTC. The encoded protein is CASSHGTRFYEQFF.

Comment on this clonotype: Germline and junction disagree at one end, which may indicate a read error. The V and J genes are TRBV11-3 and TRBJ2-3; D possibly matches TRBD1 or TRBD2 (5 bases each). This CDR3 spans 14 amino acids. Germline V gives CDR1 SGHNT, CDR2 YENEEA. CDR3 in DNA: TGTGCTAGCAGCTTCAGGGCTAGCACAGATACGCTGTATTTT. Its translation: CASSFRASTDTLYF. Variable domain in full (rest from reference TRBV11-3 and TRBJ2-3): EAGVVQSPRYKIIEKKQPVAFWCNPISGHNTLYWYLQNLGQGPELLIRYENEEAVDDSQLPKDRFSAERLKGVDSTLKIQPAELGDSAVYLCASSFRASTDTLYFGPGTRLTVL.

This clonotype was seen only once. A much larger clone is a single base away; this may be a read error. The V and J genes are TRBV11-2 and TRBJ2-1; D not certain. There are 14 residues in the CDR3. CDR1 is SGHAT and CDR2 is FQNNGV in the germline V gene. V lost 5 bases and J 1 base, leaving 9 bases between the germline ends. CDR3 DNA: TGTGCCAGCAGCGTAGGTGGTTCCTACAATGAGCAGTTCTTC. Encoded protein: CASSVGGSYNEQFF.

This chain joins TRBV12-5 and TRBJ2-5; D may be TRBD1 (5 bases). V was trimmed by 7 bases and J by 1 base, leaving 16 bases between them. The CDR3 contains 15 residues. CDR1 is LGHNT, CDR2 FRNRAP, per germline. The CDR3 nucleotides read TGTGCTAGTGATTGGATGACAGAAGGCCAAGAGACCCAGTACTTC. It specifies CASDWMTEGQETQYF.

With regard to this clonotype: Possible read error: a much larger clone is one base away. The genes are TRBV12-3 or TRBV12-4 and TRBJ1-2; TRBD1 matches 7 bases. The CDR3 covers 13 residues. The CDR3 reads CASTVTGAYDYTF. CDR3 DNA sequence: TGTGCCAGCACCGTTACAGGGGCCTATGACTACACCTTC.